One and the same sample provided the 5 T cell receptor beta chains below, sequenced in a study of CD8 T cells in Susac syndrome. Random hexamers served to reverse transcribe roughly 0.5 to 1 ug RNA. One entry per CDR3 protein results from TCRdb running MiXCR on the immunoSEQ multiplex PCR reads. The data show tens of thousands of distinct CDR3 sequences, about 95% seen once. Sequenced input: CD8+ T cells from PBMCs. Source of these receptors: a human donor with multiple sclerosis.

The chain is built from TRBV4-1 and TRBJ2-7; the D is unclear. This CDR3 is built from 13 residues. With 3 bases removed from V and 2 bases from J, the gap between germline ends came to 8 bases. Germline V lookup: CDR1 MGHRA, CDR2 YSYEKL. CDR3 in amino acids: CASSHRQAYEQYF. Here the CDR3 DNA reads TGCGCCAGCAGCCACAGACAAGCCTACGAGCAGTACTTC.

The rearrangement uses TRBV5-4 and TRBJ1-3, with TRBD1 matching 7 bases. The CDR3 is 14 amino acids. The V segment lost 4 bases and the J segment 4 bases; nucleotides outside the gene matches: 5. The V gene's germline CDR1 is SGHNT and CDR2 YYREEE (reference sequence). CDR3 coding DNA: TGTGCCAGCAGCGTAAGGGGGCTCGGAAACACCATATATTTT. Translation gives CASSVRGLGNTIYF.

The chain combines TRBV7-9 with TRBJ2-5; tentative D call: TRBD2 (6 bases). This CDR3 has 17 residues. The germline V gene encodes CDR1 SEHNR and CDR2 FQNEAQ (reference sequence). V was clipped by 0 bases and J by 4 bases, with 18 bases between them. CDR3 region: CASSLATRRDGGETQYF. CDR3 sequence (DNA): TGTGCCAGCAGCTTAGCGACGAGGCGGGATGGGGGAGAGACCCAGTACTTC.

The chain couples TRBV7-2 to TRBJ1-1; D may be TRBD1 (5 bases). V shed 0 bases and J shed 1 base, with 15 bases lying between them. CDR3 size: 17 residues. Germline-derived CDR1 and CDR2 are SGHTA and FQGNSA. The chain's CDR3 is CASSLAVRARGNTEAFF. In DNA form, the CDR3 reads TGTGCCAGCAGCTTAGCGGTCAGGGCAAGAGGGAACACTGAAGCTTTCTTT.

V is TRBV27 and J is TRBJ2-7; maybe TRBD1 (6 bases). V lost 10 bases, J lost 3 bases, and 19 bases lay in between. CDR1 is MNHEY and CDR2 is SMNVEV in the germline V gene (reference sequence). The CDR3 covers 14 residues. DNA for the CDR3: TGTGCCACCCACCCTTCTGCAGGGGACTACGAGCAGTACTTC. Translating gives CATHPSAGDYEQYF.